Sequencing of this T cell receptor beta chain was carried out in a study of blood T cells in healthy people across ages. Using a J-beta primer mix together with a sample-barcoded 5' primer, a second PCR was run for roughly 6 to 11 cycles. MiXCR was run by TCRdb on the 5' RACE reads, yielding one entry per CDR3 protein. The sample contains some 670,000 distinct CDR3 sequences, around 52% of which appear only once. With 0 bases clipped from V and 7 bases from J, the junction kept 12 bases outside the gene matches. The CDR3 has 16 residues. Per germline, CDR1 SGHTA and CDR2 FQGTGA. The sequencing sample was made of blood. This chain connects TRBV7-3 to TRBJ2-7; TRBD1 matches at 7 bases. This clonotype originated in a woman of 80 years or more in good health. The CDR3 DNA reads TGTGCCAGCAGCTTAACCCCTACCAGGGGGTACGGGGAGCAGTACTTC. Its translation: CASSLTPTRGYGEQYF.